The present entry profiles one T cell receptor (beta chain) with its context. This record belongs to a study of OX40 agonist ivuxolimab in advanced cancers. The V end lost 6 bases, the J end lost 2 bases, and 12 bases lay between the germline ends. The CDR3 runs to 14 residues. The germline gives CDR1 MNHNS, CDR2 SASEGT. Patients who had autoimmune disease history or got systemic immunosuppression were left out. Some clones are missing from TCRdb's copy, which holds only in-frame ones; the method was immunoSEQ multiplex PCR. Of some 82,000 clones listed, 90% to 95% are singletons. Sample: CD4+ or CD8+ T cells sorted from blood, taken in a trial of the OX40 agonist ivuxolimab. The origin of this receptor is an adult with an advanced solid tumor such as melanoma, head and neck, liver or kidney cancer. V and J are TRBV6-1 and TRBJ2-3; the D is unclear. CDR3 coding DNA: TGTGCCAGCAGGGAGCGCTTACTCACAGATACGCAGTATTTT. Translating it yields CASRERLLTDTQYF.